Sequencing of this TCR beta chain was carried out in a study of immune aging and cytomegalovirus after organ transplant (dated by TCRdb to 2020 to 2022). In the study overall: Three-drug immunosuppression with prednisone, tacrolimus, and mycophenolate was given to all transplant recipients. What the study reported, not specific to this receptor: TEMRA cells made up a larger share of large clones, and the seven largest clones (around 1,800 cells) gained aged and TEMRA cells while losing TCM cells. Following viremia, aged-phenotype cells rose post-transplant in clones of any size, with the rise occurring earlier in large clones (days 200-264) than in small clones. Because CD57 was not measured in the sequencing data, a conservative gene-based aging definition was used instead.

Library creation used single-cell sequencing. Reads for this sample came from an Illumina NovaSeq 6000. The BD Rhapsody Targeted mRNA and AbSeq Reagent Kit, in a microwell format, was used for cell capture and library preparation. Libraries were prepared to cover TCR, sample tags, AbSeq, and targeted mRNA from the Human T-Cell Expression Panel plus custom TOX and TOX2 primers. Libraries were sequenced on an Illumina NovaSeq. From the authors' description of their analysis: The analysis covered about 10,000 cells in total, of which roughly 7,000 were CD8 T cells and 4494 were CD8 T cells with an identifiable TCR CDR3. The BD Rhapsody Targeted Analysis Pipeline, including V(D)J processing, was run on the Seven Bridges Genomics platform to process the raw data. Quality control, Sample Tag demultiplexing with Lex-BDSMK, clone identification with VDJ Explorer, and Seurat clustering were performed in SeqGeq 1.6.0. Clones making up <1% of CD8 T cells were classified as non-expanded, and clones making up >2.5% of the sample were classified as clonal expansions. The public reads were reanalyzed by TCRdb: fastp trimming at Q25, MiXCR alignment, in-frame beta chains only. Rows matching on CDR3 protein sequence are summarized as one entry with the most common DNA and genes. These V and J calls are TCRdb output, not the study's own analysis. This sample gives about 20,000 distinct CDR3 sequences in total; about a third of them show up just once. Of the sample, under 30% is held by the ten largest clones.

The label giving this sample's time point can be read as: five sample-tagged time points from pre-transplant (day -1) to day 368 post-transplant, pooled. Thawed PBMC were stimulated for roughly twelve hours with a CMV IE-1 overlapping peptide library without transport inhibitors. After being thawed and rested overnight, the cells were stimulated in R10 medium along with CD28/CD49d costimulation. The IE-1 peptide library consisted of 15-amino-acid peptides overlapping by 11 amino acids. Samples from each time point were barcoded using BD Single-Cell Multiplexing Kit Sample Tags, then pooled and stained with sorting antibodies plus oligo-conjugated anti-CD45RA. A BD FACSAria III was used to sort CMV-responsive CD8+CD137+ and CD4+CD154+ T cells at 4-way purity. Blood was drawn into EDTA vacutainers and was processed by Ficoll gradient within 1-24 hours. Regarding this clonotype: The antigen it recognizes is unknown. The junction shows a germline mismatch at one end, possibly a read error.

According to the germline V gene (reference sequence), CDR1 reads LGHDT and CDR2 reads YNNKEL. The CDR3 covers 13 residues, taking in both the cysteine and the phenylalanine. The only DNA kept is the CDR3, 39 bases in frame from the first base. The rearrangement combines TRBV3-1 with TRBJ2-7, with the D gene uncertain. Sample: CMV peptide-activated CD4+ and CD8+ T cells sorted from blood, taken at five time points, pooled. According to the study, the label for this sample's cell subset or site signals: sorted CD8+CD137+ and CD4+CD154+ T cells after 11 to 12 h CMV IE-1 peptide stimulation. The TCR originated in a female donor who had a heart transplant and CMV viremia. The CDR3 amino acid sequence is: CTSSLGGFYEQYF. In nucleotides, the sequence is TGTACCAGCAGCCTAGGCGGTTTCTACGAGCAGTACTTC.